The text below deals with one TCR beta chain. Its specificity is not known. Germline-derived CDR1 and CDR2 are SGHTA and FQGNSA. This CDR3 is 14 amino acids long. V shed 1 base and J 7 bases; nucleotides not matched to a gene: 4. The PCR used 60 Vbeta and 13 Jbeta primers. The table came from immunoSEQ multiplex PCR; TCRdb's copy has only in-frame clones and leaves some out. The sample holds some 130,000 clones. The data derive from a study of cytomegalovirus exposure and HLA in healthy donors. Whole-study findings and limits: Sequence variants that were highly shared formed a cluster that was likely a sequencing artifact. Most TCR sequences were rare, but some public TCRs occurred in many donors. According to a later analysis, most TCR beta chains associated with CMV appeared HLA-restricted.

The source of this sequence is a woman between 35 and 50 years old in good health and CMV-seronegative. V and J are TRBV7-2 and TRBJ2-5; 9 bases align to TRBD2. Sequenced sample: PBMCs. This CDR3 reads CASSLGSGGRTQYF. For the CDR3, the DNA is TGTGCCAGCAGCTTAGGTAGCGGGGGTCGGACCCAGTACTTC.